This TCR beta chain was obtained from a study of blood T cells in healthy people across ages. Study-wide points: Donor CMV status was unknown, possibly confounding expanded clonotype changes.

Details on this clonotype: Its matching antigen is unknown.

Primers used in a second PCR of about 6 to 11 cycles were a sample-barcoded 5' primer and a J-beta primer mix. Via MiXCR, TCRdb re-called the 5' RACE reads, giving one row per CDR3 protein. Of some 1.1 million distinct CDR3 sequences in the sample, less than 45% were seen once. Russia was home to the donors, healthy Caucasian individuals aged 6 to 90. This clonotype originated in a man younger than 30 in good health. The sample was blood.

CDR3 amino acids: CASSLKHTGELFF. CDR3 coding DNA: TGTGCCAGCAGTTTGAAACACACCGGGGAGCTGTTTTTT. The V gene is TRBV12-3 or TRBV12-4, the J gene TRBJ2-2; D unresolved. This CDR3 contains 13 residues. V was pared by 3 bases and J by 3 bases, with 5 bases between.